This TCR beta chain was sequenced during a study of cytomegalovirus exposure and HLA in healthy donors. 60 Vbeta and 13 Jbeta primers were used in PCR. Sequenced by immunoSEQ multiplex PCR; TCRdb stores in-frame clones only, minus some. Altogether about 110,000 clones are present, around two thirds being singletons, with the ten largest covering around 3.9%. Source material: PBMCs. This receptor was taken from a man aged 25-40 years in good health and CMV-seropositive.

This CDR3 reads CASSDIGNEQFF. CDR3 nucleotide sequence: TGTGCCAGTAGCGACATTGGGAATGAGCAGTTCTTC. The chain is built from TRBV19 and TRBJ2-1; no reliable D call. There are 12 residues in the CDR3. Germline V CDR1 and CDR2: LNHDA, SQIVND (reference sequence). V lost 6 bases, J lost 7 bases, and 10 bases lay in between.